This T cell receptor beta chain was sequenced during a study of OX40 agonist ivuxolimab in advanced cancers. The CDR3 has 16 residues. Germline assignment: CDR1 SGHRS and CDR2 YFSETQ. Trimming stripped 2 bases from V and 0 bases from J, with 13 bases between. The repertoire was sequenced with immunoSEQ multiplex PCR; TCRdb's copy has only in-frame clones and lacks some. The profile shows tens of thousands of clones, over 75% of them singletons. The material was CD4+ or CD8+ T cells sorted from blood, obtained in a trial of the OX40 agonist ivuxolimab. This TCR derives from an adult with an advanced solid tumor such as melanoma, head and neck, liver or kidney cancer. This chain connects TRBV5-1 to TRBJ2-3; D remains ambiguous. CDR3 DNA: TGCGCCAGCAGCTTCACCTCGGGTTACAGCACAGATACGCAGTATTTT. It encodes CASSFTSGYSTDTQYF.